One sample yielded the 5 T cell receptor beta chains listed below, sequenced in a study of blood T cell repertoires in COVID-19. Profiled with immunoSEQ multiplex PCR; TCRdb holds only in-frame clones, not every one. The top ten clones hold 5.4% of a sample with 150,000 or so clones, 80% to 90% of them seen once. Sequenced material: peripheral blood. These receptors all come from a woman aged 50 to 60 with COVID-19, enrolled during active disease.

Comments on this clone: At one end, the junction sequence differs from germline, possibly due to a read error. The chain recombines TRBV7-9 with TRBJ1-1; D possibly corresponds to TRBD1 (6 bases). The CDR3 covers 15 residues. Germline V gene lookup returns CDR1 SEHNR and CDR2 FQNEAQ (reference sequence). The CDR3 loop is CASTLRTETNTEAFF. In DNA form, the CDR3 reads TGTGCCAGCACCTTAAGGACAGAAACGAACACTGAAGCTTTCTTT.

This rearrangement joins TRBV5-4 to TRBJ2-1, with 14 positions matching TRBD2. Germline loops: CDR1 SGHNT, CDR2 YYREEE (reference sequence). Unmatched junction bases numbered 7, after V lost 0 bases and J lost 8 bases. The CDR3 sequence is 17 residues long. The CDR3 spells CASSLARTSGGRHEQFF. The CDR3 DNA follows: TGTGCCAGCAGCTTGGCCCGGACTAGCGGGGGGCGCCATGAGCAGTTCTTC.

J is TRBJ2-5 and V is TRBV7-2, with a weak D call TRBD2 (7 bases). Per the germline V gene, CDR1 is SGHTA and CDR2 is FQGNSA. CDR3 length: 16 residues. V was pared by 1 base and J by 5 bases, with 17 bases between. The CDR3 DNA reads as TGTGCCAGCAGCTTAGGTTCAAACGGGGGGCGTGAGACCCAGTACTTC. This gives the protein CASSLGSNGGRETQYF.

This chain connects TRBV12-3 or TRBV12-4 to TRBJ1-1; possible D gene TRBD1, 5 bases. This CDR3 has 12 residues. V was trimmed by 7 bases and J by 1 base, leaving 7 bases between them. This CDR3 reads CASTGQNTEAFF. The CDR3 region has the DNA TGTGCCAGCACCGGACAGAACACTGAAGCTTTCTTT.

The chain joins TRBV27 to TRBJ2-7; possibly TRBD2 for D (6 bases). The CDR3 has 15 amino acids. CDR1 MNHEY and CDR2 SMNVEV come from the germline V gene (reference sequence). The V end lost 10 bases, the J end lost 4 bases, and 23 bases lay between the germline ends. The CDR3: CATMSGGAEQYEQYF. The CDR3 DNA sequence: TGTGCCACCATGTCGGGCGGGGCGGAACAATACGAGCAGTACTTC.